This entry lists 28 T cell receptor beta chains sequenced from one sample in a study of cytomegalovirus exposure and HLA in healthy donors. The PCR ran on 60 Vbeta and 13 Jbeta primers. Some clones are missing from TCRdb's copy, which holds only in-frame ones; the method was immunoSEQ multiplex PCR. This repertoire shows roughly 200,000 clones, 75% to 80% found once; its top ten account for roughly 15%. Sequenced sample: PBMCs. The receptors originated from a woman in her 30s in good health and CMV-seropositive.

The J gene is TRBJ2-3, the V gene TRBV27, with unresolved D. Between the trimmed V and J ends, which lost 1 base and 1 base, there was a span of 12 bases. The V gene's germline CDR1 is MNHEY and CDR2 SMNVEV (reference sequence). The CDR3 extends over 16 amino acids. The CDR3 DNA sequence: TGTGCCAGCAGTTTATGGCGAGGCACCGGCACAGATACGCAGTATTTT. It translates to CASSLWRGTGTDTQYF.

The chain couples TRBV13 to TRBJ2-5; 9 bases fit TRBD2. The ends lost 3 bases at V and 5 bases at J; junction bases unmatched: 7. This CDR3 contains 15 residues. Germline CDR1 PRHDT, CDR2 FYEKMQ (reference sequence). CDR3 DNA: TGTGCCAGCAGCTTGGGGCGGGGGGGCTATGAGACCCAGTACTTC. Translation gives CASSLGRGGYETQYF.

J is TRBJ2-3 and V is TRBV9; 10 bases line up with TRBD2. This CDR3 contains 17 residues. The ends lost 0 bases at V and 1 base at J; junction bases unmatched: 5. Germline values: CDR1 SGDLS, CDR2 YYNGEE. This chain's CDR3 is CASSVETLAGGTDTQYF. DNA for the CDR3: TGTGCCAGCAGCGTAGAGACCCTAGCGGGGGGCACAGATACGCAGTATTTT. Looking up the rest from reference TRBV9 and TRBJ2-3 gives the full variable domain: DSGVTQTPKHLITATGQRVTLRCSPRSGDLSVYWYQQSLDQGLQFLIQYYNGEERAKGNILERFSAQQFPDLHSELNLSSLELGDSALYFCASSVETLAGGTDTQYFGPGTRLTVL.

The CDR3 here is CASAGTGGNVKGSGANVLTF. The DNA of the CDR3 is TGTGCCAGCGCTGGGACAGGGGGCAACGTAAAAGGCTCTGGGGCCAACGTCCTGACTTTC. The V gene is TRBV2, the J gene TRBJ2-6, with 12 bases identical to TRBD1. From germline, CDR1 is SNHLY and CDR2 FYNNEI. The V segment lost 8 bases and the J segment 0 bases; nucleotides outside the gene matches: 14. CDR3 length equals 20 residues.

This clone has a single count. This chain links TRBV11-1 with TRBJ2-1; D is uncertain. The CDR3 covers 14 residues. Trimming cost V 5 bases and J 9 bases, with 17 bases left between them. CDR1 SGHAT and CDR2 FQDESV come from the germline V gene (reference sequence). The CDR3 DNA follows: TGTGCCAGCAGCCCTTGGAGAAATAGCTTTGAGCAGTTCTTC. Protein product: CASSPWRNSFEQFF.

This clone is labeled medium-sized. The V and J genes are TRBV2 and TRBJ1-1, with D hard to call. This CDR3 contains 13 residues. Deletions cut 7 bases from V and 3 bases from J, with 12 bases between. CDR1 and CDR2 from the germline V gene are SNHLY and FYNNEI. CDR3 sequence reads: CASKRDGDTEAFF. In DNA form, the CDR3 reads TGTGCCAGCAAGAGGGATGGGGACACTGAAGCTTTCTTT.

The V and J genes are TRBV4-3 and TRBJ2-5; 9 nucleotides line up with TRBD1. The DNA matches TRBJ2-7 better at its end, which makes the J call doubtful. Germline V gives CDR1 LGHNA, CDR2 YSLEER. The CDR3 has 16 residues. The CDR3 DNA follows: TGCGCCAGCAGCCCAACCGGGACAGGGAATTCCTACGAGCAGTACTTC. Its protein is CASSPTGTGNSYEQYF.

The chain carries TRBV11-3 and TRBJ2-3; maybe TRBD2 (5 bases). V lost 3 bases and J 0 bases, leaving 13 bases between the germline ends. Germline loops: CDR1 SGHNT, CDR2 YENEEA. The CDR3 spans 16 residues. The CDR3, as DNA: TGTGCCAGCAGCTTGTTGCTGGGAGTTAGCACAGATACGCAGTATTTT. The encoded protein is CASSLLLGVSTDTQYF. Complete variable domain (other parts from reference TRBV11-3 and TRBJ2-3): EAGVVQSPRYKIIEKKQPVAFWCNPISGHNTLYWYLQNLGQGPELLIRYENEEAVDDSQLPKDRFSAERLKGVDSTLKIQPAELGDSAVYLCASSLLLGVSTDTQYFGPGTRLTVL.

For the CDR3, the DNA is TGTGCCAGCAGCTTGCCCAGGCCAGGTCAGACGCTATATGGCTACACCTTC. This translates into CASSLPRPGQTLYGYTF. The gene calls are TRBV7-9 and TRBJ1-2; D unclear. Germline CDR1 SEHNR, CDR2 FQNEAQ (reference sequence). The CDR3 loop spans 17 amino acids. Trimming took 3 bases from V and 5 from J, leaving 22 bases between them.

The J gene is TRBJ2-1, the V gene TRBV9, with 9 nucleotides matching TRBD1. Germline V gene lookup returns CDR1 SGDLS and CDR2 YYNGEE. The CDR3 has 14 amino acids. J was trimmed by 6 bases and V by 4 bases; bases with no gene match: 5. The CDR3 nucleotides are TGTGCCAGCAGCAGGGGACAGGGTGTCAATGAGCAGTTCTTC. It specifies CASSRGQGVNEQFF.

The chain joins TRBV11-3 to TRBJ2-1, with a possible D match to TRBD2 (6 bases). The V end was cut by 4 bases, the J end by 12 bases, with 19 bases between. This CDR3 spans 14 amino acids. In germline, CDR1 is SGHNT, CDR2 YENEEA. CDR3 sequence: CASSSSSREVRQFF. In DNA form, the CDR3 reads TGTGCCAGCAGCTCGTCCTCGAGGGAGGTAAGGCAGTTCTTC.

The chain is built from TRBV4-3 and TRBJ2-7; TRBD1 aligns across 8 bases. There are 14 residues in the CDR3. CDR1 and CDR2 (germline): LGHNA, YSLEER. The J segment lost 4 bases and the V segment lost 1 base, leaving 3 bases of the junction unmatched. DNA for the CDR3: TGCGCCAGCAGCCAAGGGCAGGGGGCGTACGAGCAGTACTTC. Translating gives CASSQGQGAYEQYF.

V usage is TRBV7-2 and J usage is TRBJ2-3, with 9 nucleotides matching TRBD2. The germline gives CDR1 SGHTA, CDR2 FQGNSA. The V segment lost 2 bases and the J segment 6 bases; nucleotides outside the gene matches: 3. The CDR3 length is 14 residues. CDR3 sequence reads: CASSLRGREDTQYF. As DNA, the CDR3 is TGTGCCAGCAGCTTACGCGGGAGGGAGGATACGCAGTATTTT. The whole variable domain, filled in from reference TRBV7-2 and TRBJ2-3, reads GAGVSQSPSNKVTEKGKDVELRCDPISGHTALYWYRQSLGQGLEFLIYFQGNSAPDKSGLPSDRFSAERTGGSVSTLTIQRTQQEDSAVYLCASSLRGREDTQYFGPGTRLTVL.

The chain employs TRBV27 and TRBJ2-5; 9 positions match TRBD2. The germline V gene encodes CDR1 MNHEY and CDR2 SMNVEV (reference sequence). The CDR3 is made up of 15 amino acids. The V segment lost 2 bases and the J segment 2 bases; nucleotides outside the gene matches: 3. The CDR3, as DNA: TGTGCCAGCAGTTTAACTAGCGGGCCACAAGAGACCCAGTACTTC. It codes for CASSLTSGPQETQYF.

The chain is built from TRBV5-1 and TRBJ2-1; no reliable D call. This CDR3 has 11 amino acids. Per germline, CDR1 SGHRS and CDR2 YFSETQ. The V end was cut by 2 bases, the J end by 8 bases, with 5 bases between. The CDR3 loop reads CASSFADEQFF. Written as DNA, the CDR3 is TGCGCCAGCAGCTTTGCGGATGAGCAGTTCTTC.

V is TRBV11-2 and J is TRBJ2-7, with a possible D match to TRBD1 (6 bases). The germline gives CDR1 SGHAT, CDR2 FQNNGV. Trimming shortened V by 0 bases and J by 5 bases, and 17 bases separated the two germline ends. The CDR3 covers 16 residues. This chain's CDR3 is CASSLDLDRATNEQYF. The CDR3 DNA reads TGTGCCAGCAGCTTAGACCTGGACAGAGCTACGAACGAGCAGTACTTC.

V usage is TRBV5-1 and J usage is TRBJ1-1, with unresolved D. This CDR3 has 15 amino acids. The V gene lost 1 base and the J gene lost 1 base, with 11 bases spanning the gap. Germline V gene lookup returns CDR1 SGHRS and CDR2 YFSETQ. The CDR3 DNA sequence: TGCGCCAGCAGCTTGAGAGCACAGACGAACACTGAAGCTTTCTTT. It is translated as CASSLRAQTNTEAFF.

This chain connects TRBV7-6 to TRBJ2-1, with TRBD2 matching 8 bases. From germline, CDR1 is SGHVS and CDR2 FNYEAQ. The CDR3 extends over 15 amino acids. Trimming took 4 bases from V and 9 from J; bases not matched to a gene: 11. The chain's CDR3 is CASSSSGSVVGEQFF. Written as DNA, the CDR3 is TGTGCCAGCAGCTCGAGCGGGAGTGTTGTAGGTGAGCAGTTCTTC. The full variable domain, its missing parts supplied by reference TRBV7-6 and TRBJ2-1, is GAGVSQSPRYKVTKRGQDVALRCDPISGHVSLYWYRQALGQGPEFLTYFNYEAQQDKSGLPNDRFSAERPEGSISTLTIQRTEQRDSAMYRCASSSSGSVVGEQFFGPGTRLTVL.

The rearrangement joins TRBV7-9 to TRBJ2-3; 8 positions agree with TRBD2. The CDR3 sequence is 19 residues long. V gave up 5 bases and J gave up 6 bases; unmatched junction bases: 22. Per germline, CDR1 SEHNR and CDR2 FQNEAQ (reference sequence). CDR3 nucleotides: TGTGCCAGCAGCCCAAACATCATAGAGCGGGAGTCAGGGTCCGATACGCAGTATTTT. It translates to CASSPNIIERESGSDTQYF. Full variable domain (remainder filled in from reference TRBV7-9 and TRBJ2-3): DTGVSQNPRHKITKRGQNVTFRCDPISEHNRLYWYRQTLGQGPEFLTYFQNEAQLEKSRLLSDRFSAERPKGSFSTLEIQRTEQGDSAMYLCASSPNIIERESGSDTQYFGPGTRLTVL.

CDR3 in DNA: TGTGCCAGCAGCTTGCGGGAGGGGCATGAGCAGTACTTC. This codes for CASSLREGHEQYF. The chain employs TRBV7-2 and TRBJ2-7; 9 bases match TRBD2. The CDR3 runs to 13 residues. The germline V gene encodes CDR1 SGHTA and CDR2 FQGNSA. Trimming removed 3 bases from V and 7 bases from J; junction bases left unmatched: 4.

This chain connects TRBV27 to TRBJ1-2; a weak D match, TRBD1 (5 bases). The CDR3 consists of 17 residues. Trimming removed 6 bases from V and 1 base from J, with 21 bases in between. Germline V gene sequence: CDR1 MNHEY, CDR2 SMNVEV (reference sequence). CDR3 in DNA: TGTGCCAGCAGCCAGAGATTGGGACTCACCCATAACTATGGCTACACCTTC. It yields the protein CASSQRLGLTHNYGYTF.

The rearrangement links TRBV11-2 to TRBJ1-1; D is ambiguous. Deletions cut 5 bases from V and 10 bases from J, with 26 bases between. CDR1 is SGHAT and CDR2 is FQNNGV in the germline V gene. The CDR3 spans 16 residues. This chain's CDR3 is CASSQTVTYKSYGAFF. The CDR3 DNA is TGTGCCAGCAGCCAAACCGTTACGTATAAGTCCTATGGAGCTTTCTTT.

In its sample, this clone was seen a few times. This chain connects TRBV6-1 to TRBJ1-1; no clear D gene. This CDR3 has 14 amino acids. V was shortened by 4 bases and J by 3 bases, with 12 bases between the two germline ends. Germline V gives CDR1 MNHNS, CDR2 SASEGT. CDR3 amino acids: CASSVIGRDTEAFF. As DNA, the CDR3 is TGTGCCAGCAGTGTCATAGGTCGGGACACTGAAGCTTTCTTT.

The rearrangement joins TRBV30 to TRBJ1-4; 11 bases agree with TRBD1. The CDR3 runs to 14 residues. Germline CDR1 is GTSNPN and CDR2 is SVGIG (reference sequence). The V segment lost 1 base and the J segment 10 bases; nucleotides outside the gene matches: 5. Here the CDR3 reads CAWSGGTGGGKLFF. The DNA of the CDR3 is TGTGCCTGGAGTGGAGGGACAGGGGGTGGAAAACTGTTTTTT.

This chain connects TRBV11-3 to TRBJ2-1, with TRBD2 as a possible D gene (5 bases). Germline V gene lookup returns CDR1 SGHNT and CDR2 YENEEA. The CDR3 spans 14 residues. V lost 3 bases, J lost 4 bases, and 10 bases lay in between. The CDR3 DNA reads as TGTGCCAGCAGCTTGAGGGCATCTTACAATGAGCAGTTCTTC. The encoded protein is CASSLRASYNEQFF.

The rearrangement joins TRBV7-9 to TRBJ1-2; tentatively, D is TRBD1 (6 bases). The germline V gene encodes CDR1 SEHNR and CDR2 FQNEAQ (reference sequence). V lost 1 base, J lost 4 bases, and 16 bases lay in between. There are 16 residues in the CDR3. CDR3 region: CASSLDPWDIPYGYTF. The CDR3 DNA reads as TGTGCCAGCAGCTTAGATCCCTGGGACATACCCTATGGCTACACCTTC.

This sequence joins TRBV7-9 and TRBJ2-1; 7 bases match TRBD2. CDR1 and CDR2 from the germline V gene are SEHNR and FQNEAQ (reference sequence). Trimming at V came to 4 bases and at J to 3 bases, leaving 12 bases not matched to a gene. The CDR3 runs to 17 residues. The CDR3 reads CASSWEGWGGVYNEQFF. The CDR3 coding sequence is TGTGCCAGCAGCTGGGAGGGATGGGGAGGGGTCTACAATGAGCAGTTCTTC. The variable domain in full, with the rest retrieved from reference TRBV7-9 and TRBJ2-1, is DTGVSQNPRHKITKRGQNVTFRCDPISEHNRLYWYRQTLGQGPEFLTYFQNEAQLEKSRLLSDRFSAERPKGSFSTLEIQRTEQGDSAMYLCASSWEGWGGVYNEQFFGPGTRLTVL.

This sequence joins TRBV29-1 and TRBJ1-2; possibly TRBD1 for D (6 bases). The germline gives CDR1 SQVTM, CDR2 ANQGSEA. This CDR3 is built from 13 residues. Trimming shortened V by 2 bases and J by 6 bases, and 13 bases separated the two germline ends. CDR3 DNA: TGCAGCGTTGAAAGACAGGCTGGGGATGGCTACACCTTC. Its protein product is CSVERQAGDGYTF.